This entry is about one T cell receptor (beta chain). These data are taken from a study of blood T cell repertoires in COVID-19. For the study at large: Some COVID-19 samples were acute and others convalescent; all came from the United States, Italy and Spain. Nucleic acid was either cDNA or gDNA, and it came from T cells, B-cell-depleted T cells, or PBMCs.

The CDR3 spans 19 residues. V lost 1 base to trimming and J lost 3 bases; unmatched junction nucleotides: 11. Germline CDR1 and CDR2: LGHDT and YNNKEL (reference sequence). Under the authors' procedure: Amplifying reference gene primers gave estimates of nucleated cell counts. TCRdb's copy holds only in-frame clones and misses some; the assay was immunoSEQ multiplex PCR. For V, J and clone size, that table is used; D and trimming come from the DNA. The sample includes over 45,000 clones, 80% to 90% seen only once; the top ten take roughly 6%. The sequence was collected from a woman of 80 years or more with acute or convalescent COVID-19. The specimen sequenced was peripheral blood. This rearrangement joins TRBV3-1 (or the pseudogene TRBV3-2) to TRBJ2-4; 11 bases agree with TRBD1. The CDR3 DNA reads TGTGCCAGCAGCCAAGCTAACTCCGGGACAGGGGGATACAAAAACATTCAGTACTTC. This encodes CASSQANSGTGGYKNIQYF.